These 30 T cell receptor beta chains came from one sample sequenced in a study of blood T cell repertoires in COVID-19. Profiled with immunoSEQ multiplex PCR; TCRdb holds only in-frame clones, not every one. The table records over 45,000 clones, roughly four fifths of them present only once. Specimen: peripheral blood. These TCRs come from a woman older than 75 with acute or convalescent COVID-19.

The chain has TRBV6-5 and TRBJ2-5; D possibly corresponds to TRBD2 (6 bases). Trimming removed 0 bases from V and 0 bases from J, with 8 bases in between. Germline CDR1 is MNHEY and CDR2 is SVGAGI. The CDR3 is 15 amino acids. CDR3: CASSYSGDYQETQYF. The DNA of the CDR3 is TGTGCCAGCAGTTACTCAGGGGACTACCAAGAGACCCAGTACTTC.

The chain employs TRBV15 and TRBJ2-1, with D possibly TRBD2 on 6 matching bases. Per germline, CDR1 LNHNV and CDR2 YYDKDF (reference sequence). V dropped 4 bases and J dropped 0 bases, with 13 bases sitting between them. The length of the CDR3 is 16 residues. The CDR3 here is CATSTGTGSSYNEQFF. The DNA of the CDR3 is TGTGCCACCAGCACCGGGACCGGGAGCTCCTACAATGAGCAGTTCTTC.

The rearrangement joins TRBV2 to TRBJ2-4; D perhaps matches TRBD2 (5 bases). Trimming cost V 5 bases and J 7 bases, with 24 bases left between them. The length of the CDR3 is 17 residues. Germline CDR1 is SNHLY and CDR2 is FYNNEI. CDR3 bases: TGTGCCAGCAGTCGGGATAGTGGGCAGCCCCTGGGGAACATTCAGTACTTC. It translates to CASSRDSGQPLGNIQYF.

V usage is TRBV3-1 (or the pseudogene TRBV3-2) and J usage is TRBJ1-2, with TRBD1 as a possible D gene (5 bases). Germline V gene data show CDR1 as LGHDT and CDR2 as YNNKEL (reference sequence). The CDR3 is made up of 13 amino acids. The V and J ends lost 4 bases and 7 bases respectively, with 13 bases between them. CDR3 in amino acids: CASSPDSLSGYTF. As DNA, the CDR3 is TGTGCCAGCAGCCCTGACAGTTTGTCTGGCTACACCTTC.

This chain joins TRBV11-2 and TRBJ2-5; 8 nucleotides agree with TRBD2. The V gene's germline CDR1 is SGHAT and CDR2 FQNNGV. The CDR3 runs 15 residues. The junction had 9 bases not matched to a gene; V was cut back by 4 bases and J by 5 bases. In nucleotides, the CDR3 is TGTGCCAGCAGCTCTGGGACTAGATTTGGGGAGACCCAGTACTTC. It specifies CASSSGTRFGETQYF.

The DNA for the CDR3 is TGCGCCAGCAGCTTGGGTGCAGGGAACACTGAAGCTTTCTTT. Its protein is CASSLGAGNTEAFF. The chain combines TRBV5-1 with TRBJ1-1, with unresolved D. Germline assignment: CDR1 SGHRS and CDR2 YFSETQ. The CDR3 sequence is 14 residues long. V dropped 0 bases and J dropped 1 base, with 7 bases sitting between them.

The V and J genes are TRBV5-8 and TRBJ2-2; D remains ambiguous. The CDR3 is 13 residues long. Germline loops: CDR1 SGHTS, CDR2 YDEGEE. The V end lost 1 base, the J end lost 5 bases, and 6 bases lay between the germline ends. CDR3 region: CASSLLPTGELFF. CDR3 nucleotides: TGTGCCAGCAGCTTGCTCCCTACCGGGGAGCTGTTTTTT.

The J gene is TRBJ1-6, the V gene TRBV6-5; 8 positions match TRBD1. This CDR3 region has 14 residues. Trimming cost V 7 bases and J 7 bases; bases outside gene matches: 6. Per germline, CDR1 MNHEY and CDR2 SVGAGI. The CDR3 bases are TGTGCCAGCACCTCGACAGGGGACAATTCACCCCTCCACTTT. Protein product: CASTSTGDNSPLHF.

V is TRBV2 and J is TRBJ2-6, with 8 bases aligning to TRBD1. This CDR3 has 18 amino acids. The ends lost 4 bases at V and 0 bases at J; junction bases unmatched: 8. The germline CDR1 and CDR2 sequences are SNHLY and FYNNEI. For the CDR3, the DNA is TGTGCCAGCAGTGGCATATCAGGGGGCGTCTCTGGGGCCAACGTCCTGACTTTC. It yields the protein CASSGISGGVSGANVLTF.

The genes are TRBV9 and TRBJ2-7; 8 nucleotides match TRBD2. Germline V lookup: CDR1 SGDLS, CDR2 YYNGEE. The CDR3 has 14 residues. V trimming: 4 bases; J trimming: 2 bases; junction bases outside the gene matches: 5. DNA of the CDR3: TGTGCCAGCAGCCCCCGGGAGGGGGCCTACGAGCAGTACTTC. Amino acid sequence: CASSPREGAYEQYF.

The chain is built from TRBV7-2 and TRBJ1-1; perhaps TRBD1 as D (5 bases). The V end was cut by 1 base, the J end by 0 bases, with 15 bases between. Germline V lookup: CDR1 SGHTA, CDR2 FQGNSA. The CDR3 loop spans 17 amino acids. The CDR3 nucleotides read TGTGCCAGCAGCTTAGTAAGGGGCACGCCGTTGAACACTGAAGCTTTCTTT. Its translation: CASSLVRGTPLNTEAFF.

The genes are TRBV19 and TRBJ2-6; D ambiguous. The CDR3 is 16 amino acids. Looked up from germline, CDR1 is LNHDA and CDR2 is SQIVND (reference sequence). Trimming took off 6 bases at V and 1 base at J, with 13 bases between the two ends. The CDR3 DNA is TGTGCCAGTAGATATCTAGTGGATTCTGGGGCCAACGTCCTGACTTTC. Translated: CASRYLVDSGANVLTF.

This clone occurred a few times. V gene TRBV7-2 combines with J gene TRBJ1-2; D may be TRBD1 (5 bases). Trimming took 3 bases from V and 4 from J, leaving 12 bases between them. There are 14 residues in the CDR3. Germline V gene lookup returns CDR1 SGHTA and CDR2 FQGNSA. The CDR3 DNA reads TGTGCCAGCAGCTTCGGGGGGATCAGCTATGGCTACACCTTC. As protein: CASSFGGISYGYTF.

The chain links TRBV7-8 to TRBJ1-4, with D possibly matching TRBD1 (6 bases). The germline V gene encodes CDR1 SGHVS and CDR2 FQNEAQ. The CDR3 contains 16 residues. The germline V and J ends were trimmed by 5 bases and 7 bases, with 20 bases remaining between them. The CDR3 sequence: CASSHQLAGGSEKLFF. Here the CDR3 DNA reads TGTGCCAGCAGCCACCAGCTAGCGGGGGGCAGTGAAAAACTGTTTTTT.

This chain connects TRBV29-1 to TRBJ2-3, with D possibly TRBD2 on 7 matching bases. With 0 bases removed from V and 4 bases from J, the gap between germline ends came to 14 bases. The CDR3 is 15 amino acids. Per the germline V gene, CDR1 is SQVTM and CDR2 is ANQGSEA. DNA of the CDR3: TGCAGCGTTGAAGATCAAGGGGGGGTGGCAGATACGCAGTATTTT. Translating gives CSVEDQGGVADTQYF.

The CDR3 sequence: CSVRAGGGNTIYF. CDR3 DNA sequence: TGCAGCGTTCGGGCAGGGGGAGGAAACACCATATATTTT. The rearrangement links TRBV29-1 to TRBJ1-3; 7 nucleotides match TRBD1. This CDR3 is 13 amino acids long. Trimming at V came to 5 bases and at J to 4 bases, leaving 5 bases not matched to a gene. The V gene's germline CDR1 is SQVTM and CDR2 ANQGSEA.

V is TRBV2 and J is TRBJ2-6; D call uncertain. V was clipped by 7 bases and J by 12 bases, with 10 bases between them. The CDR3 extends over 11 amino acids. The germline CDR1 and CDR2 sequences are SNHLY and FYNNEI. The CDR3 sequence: CASTYSGVLTF. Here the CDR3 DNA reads TGTGCCAGCACTTACAGTGGCGTCCTGACTTTC. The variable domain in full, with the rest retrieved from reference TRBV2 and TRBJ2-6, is EPEVTQTPSHQVTQMGQEVILRCVPISNHLYFYWYRQILGQKVEFLVSFYNNEISEKSEIFDDQFSVERPDGSNFTLKIRSTKLEDSAMYFCASTYSGVLTFGAGSRLTVL.

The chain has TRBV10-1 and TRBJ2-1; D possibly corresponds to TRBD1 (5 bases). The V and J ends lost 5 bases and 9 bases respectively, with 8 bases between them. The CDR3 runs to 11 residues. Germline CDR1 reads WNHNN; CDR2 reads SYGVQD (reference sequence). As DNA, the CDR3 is TGCGCCAGCAGTTCAGGGATTGAGCAGTTCTTC. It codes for CASSSGIEQFF.

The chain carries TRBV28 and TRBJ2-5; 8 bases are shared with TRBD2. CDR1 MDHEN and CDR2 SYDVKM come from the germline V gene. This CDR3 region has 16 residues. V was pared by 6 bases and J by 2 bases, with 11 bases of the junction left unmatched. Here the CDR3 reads CASRAGGGGRQETQYF. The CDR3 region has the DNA TGTGCCAGCAGAGCTGGGGGCGGGGGGCGACAAGAGACCCAGTACTTC.

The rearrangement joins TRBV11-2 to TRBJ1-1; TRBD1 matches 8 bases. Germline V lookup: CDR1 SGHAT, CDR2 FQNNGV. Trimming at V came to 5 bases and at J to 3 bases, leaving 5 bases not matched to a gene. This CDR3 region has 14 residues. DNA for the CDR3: TGTGCCAGCAGCCTCGACAGGGGAGACACTGAAGCTTTCTTT. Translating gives CASSLDRGDTEAFF.

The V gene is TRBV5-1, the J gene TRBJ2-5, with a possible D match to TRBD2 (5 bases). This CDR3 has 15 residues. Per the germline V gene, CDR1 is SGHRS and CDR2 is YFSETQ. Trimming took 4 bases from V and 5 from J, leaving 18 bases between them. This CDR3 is CASSPDLAQKETQYF. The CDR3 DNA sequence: TGCGCCAGCAGCCCGGACCTAGCCCAGAAGGAGACCCAGTACTTC.

The CDR3 DNA follows: TGCGCCAGCACCCAACTAGCGGGGCCTGCGTACGAGCAGTACTTC. It specifies CASTQLAGPAYEQYF. V and J are TRBV5-1 and TRBJ2-7; 10 bases align to TRBD2. The ends lost 6 bases at V and 4 bases at J; junction bases unmatched: 10. The CDR3 length is 15 residues. The germline V gene encodes CDR1 SGHRS and CDR2 YFSETQ.

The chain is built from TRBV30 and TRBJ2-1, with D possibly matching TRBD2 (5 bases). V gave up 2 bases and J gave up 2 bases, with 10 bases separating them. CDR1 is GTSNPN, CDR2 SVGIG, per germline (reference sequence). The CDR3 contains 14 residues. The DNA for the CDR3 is TGTGCCTGGAGTCCCAGCGGACCCTACAATGAGCAGTTCTTC. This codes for CAWSPSGPYNEQFF.

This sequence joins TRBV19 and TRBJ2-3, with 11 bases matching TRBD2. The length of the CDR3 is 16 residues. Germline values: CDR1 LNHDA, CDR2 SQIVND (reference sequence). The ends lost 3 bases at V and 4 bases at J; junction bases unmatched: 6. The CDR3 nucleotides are TGTGCCAGTAGTATGAGGGGTAGCGGGGGGGCAGATACGCAGTATTTT. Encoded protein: CASSMRGSGGADTQYF.

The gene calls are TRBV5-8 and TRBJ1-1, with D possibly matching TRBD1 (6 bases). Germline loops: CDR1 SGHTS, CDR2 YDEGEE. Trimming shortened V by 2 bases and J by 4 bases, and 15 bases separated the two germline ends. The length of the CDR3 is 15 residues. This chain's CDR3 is CASSFLGARVTEAFF. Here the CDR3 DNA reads TGTGCCAGCAGCTTCCTGGGGGCGCGGGTCACTGAAGCTTTCTTT. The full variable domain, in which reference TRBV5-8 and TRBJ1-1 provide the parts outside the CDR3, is EAGVTQSPTHLIKTRGQQATLRCSPISGHTSVYWYQQALGLGLQFLLWYDEGEERNRGNFPPRFSGRQFPNYSSELNVNALELEDSALYLCASSFLGARVTEAFFGQGTRLTVV.

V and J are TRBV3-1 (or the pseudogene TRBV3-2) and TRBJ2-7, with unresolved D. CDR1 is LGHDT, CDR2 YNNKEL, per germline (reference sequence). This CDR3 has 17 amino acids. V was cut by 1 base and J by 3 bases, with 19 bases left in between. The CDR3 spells CASSQGSLRRFNYEQYF. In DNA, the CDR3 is TGTGCCAGCAGCCAAGGATCTCTCCGGCGGTTTAACTACGAGCAGTACTTC.

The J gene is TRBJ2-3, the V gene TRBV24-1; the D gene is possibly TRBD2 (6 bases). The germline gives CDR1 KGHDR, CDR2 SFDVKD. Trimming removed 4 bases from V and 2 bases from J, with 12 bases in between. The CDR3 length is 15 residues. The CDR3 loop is CATSDRLLATDTQYF. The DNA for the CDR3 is TGTGCCACCAGTGACAGGCTACTAGCCACAGATACGCAGTATTTT.

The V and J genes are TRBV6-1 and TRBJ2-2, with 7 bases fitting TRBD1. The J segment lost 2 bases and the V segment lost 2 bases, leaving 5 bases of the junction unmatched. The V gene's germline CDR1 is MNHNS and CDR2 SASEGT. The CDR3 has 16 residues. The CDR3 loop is CASSERDSDNTGELFF. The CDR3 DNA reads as TGTGCCAGCAGTGAACGGGACAGCGACAACACCGGGGAGCTGTTTTTT.

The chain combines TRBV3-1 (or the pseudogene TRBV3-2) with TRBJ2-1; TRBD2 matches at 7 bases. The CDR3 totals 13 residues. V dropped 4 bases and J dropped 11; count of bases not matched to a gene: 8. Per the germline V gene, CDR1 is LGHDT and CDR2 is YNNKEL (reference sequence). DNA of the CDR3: TGTGCCAGCAGCCTAAGCGGTAGCGGGCAGCAGTTCTTC. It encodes CASSLSGSGQQFF.

CDR3 in DNA: TGTGCCAGCAGCTTTACAAGACCGGGACAGGTCTTCAATCAGCCCCAGCATTTT. Protein: CASSFTRPGQVFNQPQHF. The chain links TRBV5-4 to TRBJ1-5, with 8 bases identical to TRBD1. J gave up 3 bases and V 2 bases, and 13 bases lay outside the gene matches. Germline V gene sequence: CDR1 SGHNT, CDR2 YYREEE (reference sequence). This CDR3 has 18 residues.